This T cell receptor beta chain was identified during a study of regulatory T cells in long-lasting Graves disease (dated by TCRdb to the early 2020s). Describing the broader study: Persistent Graves' disease meant more than 5 years of antithyroid drug treatment with TSH receptor autoantibodies that stayed positive. Persistent Graves' disease patients were compared with newly diagnosed Graves' disease patients by peripheral blood TCR sequencing and RNA sequencing. The study was registered as a clinical trial and conducted in China. A total of 35 or so samples were covered by TCR sequencing, comprising roughly 13 persistent and approximately 20 newly diagnosed Graves' disease patients. On average, persistent Graves' disease patients in the clinical cohort had been on antithyroid drugs for roughly 11 years.

The library was built by means of multiplex PCR. The run used an Illumina HiSeq 4000. CDR3 regions were amplified by Arm-PCR with iRepertoire HTBI primers to construct TCR beta libraries. Gel purification was performed on PCR products prior to sequencing. The study's processing was this. Across samples, fewer than 70 TRBV and 13 to 15 TRBJ segments were identified and used for gene usage analysis of CDR3 amino acid clonotypes. COPE and FqMerger were used to merge filtered high-quality paired reads into contigs. BLAST was used to align contigs to IMGT TRBV, TRBD and TRBJ reference genes, and CDR3 was defined according to IMGT. Highly expanded clones were defined as clonotypes with a frequency above 0.1%. Shannon entropy served as the measure of repertoire diversity, while the Gini coefficient captured V-J evenness. Clonotypes shared by more than one individual were considered public. The public sequencing data were trimmed at Q25 with fastp and processed into clonotypes with MiXCR by TCRdb, which kept only in-frame beta chains. When rows share a CDR3 protein, they turn into one entry using the most common DNA and genes. TCRdb's processing, not the authors', yielded these V and J calls. The sample table records a few hundred thousand distinct CDR3 sequences; 22% of these occur just once. More than 50% of the sample is held by the ten biggest clonotypes.

This clonotype was observed many times. Its binding antigen is unknown. The input lacks base qualities; no much larger clone sits a single base away. General study outcomes and caveats: Persistent disease showed preferential use of TRBV28, TRBJ1-2 and TRBJ2-5, whereas newly diagnosed disease favored TRBV20-1 and TRBJ2-1. Compared with newly diagnosed patients, patients with persistent Graves' disease had lower TCR Shannon entropy and fewer highly expanded clones, which suggests clonal expansion. A larger number of public clonotypes was shared among persistent patients (approximately 2,600) than among newly diagnosed patients (roughly 1,000). The authors noted that the small sample size was a limitation that may lower accuracy. Peripheral blood alone was examined, since thyroid tissue, which constituted the primary lesion, could not be accessed. Sequencing and analysis were restricted to the TCR beta chain.

The germline V gene encodes CDR1 SNHLY and CDR2 FYNNEI. The CDR3 runs 15 amino acids, cysteine and phenylalanine included. The only DNA kept is the CDR3, 45 bases in frame from the first base. The V end loses 4 bases and the J end loses 0 bases, and a stretch of 10 bases separates them. The time point label here, explained by the study, means: persistent/refractory GD, antithyroid drugs over 5 years with positive TRAb. For both TCR sequencing and RNA sequencing, RNA was extracted from PBMCs in TRIzol. The diagnosis of Graves' disease followed American Thyroid Association guidelines. Patients for the study were recruited at an endocrinology department in Xi'an, China. From each patient, roughly 9 milliliters of peripheral blood was collected into an EDTA anticoagulant tube. Ficoll Paque Plus density gradient separation was used to isolate PBMCs, and no additional T cell sorting was done. An Agilent 2100 Bioanalyzer and agarose gel were used to check RNA quality, and a NanoDrop 2000 was used to measure RNA concentration.

The sequencing here drew on peripheral blood mononuclear cells (PBMCs), taken when the disease was refractory, from a patient treated with antithyroid drugs. The TCR comes from a female donor with Graves disease. The chain employs TRBV2 and TRBJ1-5, with the D segment identity uncertain. The CDR3 protein is CASSAQMPSNQPQHF. The DNA reads as follows: TGTGCCAGCAGTGCTCAGATGCCTAGCAATCAGCCCCAGCATTTT.